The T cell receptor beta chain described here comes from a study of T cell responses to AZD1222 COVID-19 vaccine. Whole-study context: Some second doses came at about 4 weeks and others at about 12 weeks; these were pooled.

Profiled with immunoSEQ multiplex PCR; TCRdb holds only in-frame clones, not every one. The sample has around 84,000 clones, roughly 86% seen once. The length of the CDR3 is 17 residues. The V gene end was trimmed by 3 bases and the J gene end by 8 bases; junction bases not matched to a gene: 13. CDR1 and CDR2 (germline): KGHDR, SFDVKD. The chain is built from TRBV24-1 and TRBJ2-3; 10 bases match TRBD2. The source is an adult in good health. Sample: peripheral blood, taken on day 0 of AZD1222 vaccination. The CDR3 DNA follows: TGTGCCACCAGTGATACCCTAGCGGGAGTGGCCCCGGGTACGCAGTATTTT. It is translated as CATSDTLAGVAPGTQYF.